This TCR beta chain was recorded in a study of blood T cell repertoires in COVID-19. Clones were sequenced by immunoSEQ multiplex PCR, and TCRdb holds only the in-frame ones, with some missing. The sample includes roughly 42,000 clones, 70% to 90% of them seen just once. Trimming pared 4 bases from V and 2 bases from J, leaving 12 bases between. In germline, CDR1 is SGDLS, CDR2 YYNGEE. The CDR3 contains 14 residues. Material for sequencing was peripheral blood. The receptor comes from a human donor in a cohort sampled during active COVID-19. This rearrangement joins TRBV9 to TRBJ1-2; possibly TRBD1 for D (6 bases). The DNA for the CDR3 is TGTGCCAGCAGCCCAACGACAGGCAACTATGGCTACACCTTC. This gives the protein CASSPTTGNYGYTF.